Listed below are T cell receptor beta chains from one sample, sequenced in a study of OX40 agonist ivuxolimab in advanced cancers. TCRdb's copy holds only in-frame clones and misses some; the assay was immunoSEQ multiplex PCR. The sample lists 80,000 or so clones, about 85% occurring once. The input for sequencing was CD4+ or CD8+ T cells sorted from blood, taken in a trial of the OX40 agonist ivuxolimab. The receptors shown here come from an adult with an advanced solid tumor such as melanoma, head and neck, liver or kidney cancer. CDR3s include the opening cysteine and the closing phenylalanine or tryptophan. The D gene is left open where the match is weak. Size is stated for part of the rows, as once, few or many counts, or as a class when the clone is expanded.

j_gene	v_gene	d_gene	abundance	CDR3nt	CDR3aa
TRBJ2-7	TRBV7-2	TRBD2	.	TGTGCCAGCAGTGCCGGGACTAGCGATTACGAGCAGTACTTC	CASSAGTSDYEQYF
TRBJ2-7	TRBV7-6	TRBD2	.	TGTGCCAGCAGCTTAGGCTCTAGCGGCTCTCGCGAGCAGTACTTC	CASSLGSSGSREQYF
TRBJ2-5	TRBV18	TRBD1	.	TGTGCCAGCTCACCACCGACAGGGATGGGAGAGACCCAGTACTTC	CASSPPTGMGETQYF
TRBJ2-1	TRBV28	.	once	TGTGCCAGCAGAGGATCCGGCAGAAAGAAAATCTCCTACAATGAGCAGTTCTTC	CASRGSGRKKISYNEQFF
TRBJ2-6	TRBV9	TRBD2	.	TGTGCCAGCAGCGGAAGTGGGGGGGCTGGGGCCAACGTCCTGACTTTC	CASSGSGGAGANVLTF
TRBJ2-2	TRBV4-3	TRBD2	.	TGCGCCAGCAGCCAAGTTCTAGCGGGGACCACGAACACCGGGGAGCTGTTTTTT	CASSQVLAGTTNTGELFF
TRBJ2-1	TRBV9	.	.	TGTGCCAGCAGCGTCCGACCGGGAGGGGGCGATGAGCAGTTCTTC	CASSVRPGGGDEQFF
TRBJ2-1	TRBV9	.	.	TGTGCCAGCAGCGTAGAGCAGGCGGATTACAATGAGCAGTTCTTC	CASSVEQADYNEQFF
TRBJ1-4	TRBV14	.	.	TGTGCCAGCAGCCCCGGGCAGGGGACGTATAATGAAAAACTGTTTTTT	CASSPGQGTYNEKLFF
TRBJ1-1	TRBV6-4	TRBD1	.	TGTGCCAGCAGCCGGGACAGGGAGTGGAACACTGAAGCTTTCTTT	CASSRDREWNTEAFF
TRBJ2-2	TRBV29-1	.	.	TGCAGCGTAATATTCGGGACTCCCTCCGGGGAGCTGTTTTTT	CSVIFGTPSGELFF
TRBJ2-3	TRBV29-1	TRBD2	.	TGCAGCGTTGTTGGCGGGGGGGGGTATAGCACAGATACGCAGTATTTT	CSVVGGGGYSTDTQYF
TRBJ1-1	TRBV2	TRBD1	.	TGTGCCAGCGGGGGACAGGGGAAGAACACTGAAGCTTTCTTT	CASGGQGKNTEAFF
TRBJ1-5	TRBV7-3	TRBD1	once	TGTGCCAGCAGCTTAGGGGGAAGACAGGGGCTTAGAGATCAGCCCCAGCATTTT	CASSLGGRQGLRDQPQHF
TRBJ2-3	TRBV7-2	TRBD2	.	TGTGCCAGCAGCTTAGTGAGCGGGAGAACAGATACGCAGTATTTT	CASSLVSGRTDTQYF
TRBJ1-5	TRBV11-3	.	.	TGTGCCAGCAGGGATTATAGCAATCAGCCCCAGCATTTT	CASRDYSNQPQHF
TRBJ1-2	TRBV5-6	.	.	TGTGCCAGCAGCTTGAGGGGGGGATACTATGGCTACACCTTC	CASSLRGGYYGYTF
TRBJ2-5	TRBV6-6	TRBD1	.	TGTGCCAGCAGTTACAGGGGGCAGGGGTGGGAGACCCAGTACTTC	CASSYRGQGWETQYF
TRBJ2-7	TRBV5-4	TRBD1	.	TGTGCCAGCAGCTCGGGACAGTTCTACGAGCAGTACTTC	CASSSGQFYEQYF
TRBJ2-5	TRBV6-5	TRBD1	.	TGTGCCAGCAGTGGACAGGGACAGGCAGAGACCCAGTACTTC	CASSGQGQAETQYF
TRBJ1-4	TRBV30	.	.	TGTGCCTGGGGCCGGGGAGGCCCTAGCGTGTGGAAACTGTTTTTT	CAWGRGGPSVWKLFF
TRBJ2-2	TRBV9	.	few	TGTGCCAGCAGCGTAGTTGGGGACACCGGGGAGCTGTTTTTT	CASSVVGDTGELFF
TRBJ1-2	TRBV10-2	.	.	TGCGCCAGCAGCCCCCATCCGACGAACTATGGCTACACCTTC	CASSPHPTNYGYTF
TRBJ1-5	TRBV10-3	TRBD1	.	TGTGCCAGTGCAGAGGGGGCAGGTCAGCCCCAGCATTTT	CASAEGAGQPQHF
TRBJ2-5	TRBV27	TRBD2	.	TGTGCCAGCAGTTTACCGGGGAGGGGCGAGACCCAGTACTTC	CASSLPGRGETQYF
TRBJ2-7	TRBV7-6	.	.	TGTGCCAGCAGCCCCAGACAGGCGGGTTCCTACGAGCAGTACTTC	CASSPRQAGSYEQYF
TRBJ2-3	TRBV18	TRBD2	.	TGTGCCAGCTCACCGTCCCGGGGGGCAGATACGCAGTATTTT	CASSPSRGADTQYF
TRBJ1-5	TRBV7-9	.	.	TGTGCCAGCAGGGCGACGGGTAGCAATCAGCCCCAGCATTTT	CASRATGSNQPQHF
TRBJ1-1	TRBV5-1	TRBD1	.	TGCGCCAGCAGCGGGAACCGGGACAGGGTAACTGAAGCTTTCTTT	CASSGNRDRVTEAFF
TRBJ1-2	TRBV7-8	TRBD1	.	TGTGCCATACAGGGGACTCGGGGAGGCTACACCTTC	CAIQGTRGGYTF
TRBJ2-5	TRBV15	.	.	TGTGCCACCAGCAGAGATTTACAGGGTGGAGAGACCCAGTACTTC	CATSRDLQGGETQYF
TRBJ1-1	TRBV5-1	TRBD1	.	TGCGCCAGCAGCACTCAGACAGGGGGGAGCACTGAAGCTTTCTTT	CASSTQTGGSTEAFF
TRBJ2-3	TRBV7-9	.	.	TGTGCCAGCAGCGCGAGGGGTCGGAACACAGATACGCAGTATTTT	CASSARGRNTDTQYF
TRBJ2-3	TRBV6-1	.	once	TGTGCCAGCCGGCTAGCGAGAAAGGGGACGCAGTATTTT	CASRLARKGTQYF
TRBJ2-1	TRBV7-6	.	.	TGTGCCAGCAGCTTAGCGGGGGTACGTTACAATGAGCAGTTCTTC	CASSLAGVRYNEQFF
TRBJ1-3	TRBV28	.	.	TGTGCCAGCAGTTTAAGCGCCGGAGCCTCTGGAAACACCATATATTTT	CASSLSAGASGNTIYF
TRBJ2-3	TRBV5-4	TRBD2	.	TGTGCCAGCAGCTTGCGACTAGCGGCGTCGATAGATACGCAGTATTTT	CASSLRLAASIDTQYF
TRBJ2-6	TRBV16	TRBD2	.	TGTGCCAGCAGCCAAACGGGGGGGTCTGGGGCCAACGTCCTGACTTTC	CASSQTGGSGANVLTF
TRBJ2-1	TRBV19	TRBD2	.	TGTGCCAGTAAGGCTAGCGGGAGGAATGAGCAGTTCTTC	CASKASGRNEQFF
TRBJ2-1	TRBV7-9	.	.	TGTGCCAGCAGCTTACTTGGGCGACGTGAGCAGTTCTTC	CASSLLGRREQFF
TRBJ1-3	TRBV5-5	TRBD1	.	TGTGCCAGCAGCCCCCAAGGGGGCCAAAGGGACACCATATATTTT	CASSPQGGQRDTIYF
TRBJ1-1	TRBV18	.	once	TGTGCCAGCTCACCGGGGGGCTTGGACACTGAAGCTTTCTTT	CASSPGGLDTEAFF
TRBJ2-5	TRBV5-6	TRBD1	.	TGTGCCAGCAGCTTAGACAGGGGACGCTCCCAAGAGACCCAGTACTTC	CASSLDRGRSQETQYF
TRBJ2-7	TRBV7-3	.	.	TGTGCCAGCAACCACGGGGTGACCTACGAGCAGTACTTC	CASNHGVTYEQYF
TRBJ2-1	TRBV4-1	TRBD2	few	TGCGCCAGCAGCCTCCTGACTAGCGGGAGGAACAATGAGCAGTTCTTC	CASSLLTSGRNNEQFF
TRBJ2-7	TRBV10-1	.	.	TGCGCCAGCAGTGAGTCGACCTACGAGCAGTACTTC	CASSESTYEQYF
TRBJ1-2	TRBV11-2	.	.	TGTGCCAGCCATCAGGGTACGCATGGCTACACCTTC	CASHQGTHGYTF
TRBJ1-4	TRBV11-2	.	.	TGTGCCAGCAGCTTAGTAGGTAGTGAAGGGGTGTTTTTT	CASSLVGSEGVFF
TRBJ2-7	TRBV2	.	.	TGTGCCAGCAGTGATAACTACTCCTACTACGAGCAGTACTTC	CASSDNYSYYEQYF
TRBJ1-4	TRBV5-6	.	.	TGTGCCAGCAGCTTGGGAGTAGGAGAAAAACTGTTTTTT	CASSLGVGEKLFF
TRBJ1-1	TRBV30	TRBD1	few	TGTGCCTGGAGTCCGACAGGGTCCGAAGCTTTCTTT	CAWSPTGSEAFF
TRBJ2-3	TRBV14	.	.	TGTGCCAGCAGCCCCCGGGGGAGAGGCGCAGATACGCAGTATTTT	CASSPRGRGADTQYF
TRBJ2-2	TRBV5-1	.	.	TGCGCCAGCAGCTTATACACCGGGGAGCTGTTTTTT	CASSLYTGELFF
TRBJ1-3	TRBV7-6	TRBD1	.	TGTGCCAGCAGCTTAGCCACAGGGGACTCTGGAAACACCATATATTTT	CASSLATGDSGNTIYF
TRBJ2-7	TRBV9	.	.	TGTGCCAGCAGCGTAGAAAGGGTTTTGGGTGAGCAGTACTTC	CASSVERVLGEQYF
TRBJ1-2	TRBV5-5	.	.	TGTGCCAGCAGGTTTGCTAACAGTCCCTCGGGGGGCTACACCTTC	CASRFANSPSGGYTF
TRBJ2-7	TRBV16	.	.	TGTGCCAGCAGCCAATATACGAACGAGCAGTACTTC	CASSQYTNEQYF
TRBJ2-1	TRBV6-5	.	once	TGCGCCACCACCGGGACCTCTTCCTACAATGAGCAGTTCTTC	CATTGTSSYNEQFF
TRBJ2-2	TRBV30	TRBD1	.	TGTGCCTGGAGAACCGGGACAGGGCTATCCGGGGAGCTGTTTTTT	CAWRTGTGLSGELFF
TRBJ2-7	TRBV6-6	TRBD2	.	TGTGCCAGCAGTTATGGGGGGGAAGAATCGCACGAGCAGTACTTC	CASSYGGEESHEQYF